This TCR beta chain was sequenced for a study of neurological immune-mediated disorders. This clonotype was recorded many times. As to time point: longitudinal time-point 2. TCRdb used MiXCR to reprocess the 5' RACE reads, holding one entry per CDR3 protein. The data show tens of thousands of distinct CDR3 sequences, roughly 13% seen once. This CDR3 has 15 amino acids. Germline CDR1 SGHDT, CDR2 YYEEEE. V dropped 1 base and J dropped 0 bases, with 8 bases sitting between them. The chain employs TRBV5-6 and TRBJ1-3, with D perhaps TRBD1 (5 bases). Sample: PBMCs. This receptor was obtained from a female donor with HTLV-1-associated myelopathy (HAM/TSP). For the CDR3, the DNA is TGTGCCAGCAGCTTGTACAGGAACTCTGGAAACACCATATATTTT. Translating gives CASSLYRNSGNTIYF. The full variable domain, rest sourced from reference TRBV5-6 and TRBJ1-3, is DAGVTQSPTHLIKTRGQQVTLRCSPKSGHDTVSWYQQALGQGPQFIFQYYEEEERQRGNFPDRFSGHQFPNYSSELNVNALLLGDSALYLCASSLYRNSGNTIYFGEGSWLTVV.